This T cell receptor beta chain stems from a study of blood T cells in healthy people across ages. Through a sample-barcoded 5' primer and a J-beta primer mix, a second PCR was run for 7 to 11 cycles. TCRdb passed the 5' RACE reads through MiXCR, listing each CDR3 protein once. The data contain 650,000 to 950,000 distinct CDR3 sequences, approximately 44% of them singletons. This clonotype has a handful of counts. All donors came from Russia, were Caucasian and healthy, and spanned ages about 6 to 100. V was trimmed by 3 bases and J by 4 bases, leaving 7 bases between them. CDR3 length: 12 amino acids. CDR1 and CDR2 from the germline V gene are SGHKS and YYEKEE (reference sequence).

The chain has TRBV5-5 and TRBJ2-5; D may correspond to TRBD1 or TRBD2 (5 bases each). Sequenced input: blood. This sequence was found in a man in his 60s in good health. DNA of the CDR3: TGTGCCAGCAGCTGGGGGACAGAGACCCAGTACTTC. It encodes CASSWGTETQYF.